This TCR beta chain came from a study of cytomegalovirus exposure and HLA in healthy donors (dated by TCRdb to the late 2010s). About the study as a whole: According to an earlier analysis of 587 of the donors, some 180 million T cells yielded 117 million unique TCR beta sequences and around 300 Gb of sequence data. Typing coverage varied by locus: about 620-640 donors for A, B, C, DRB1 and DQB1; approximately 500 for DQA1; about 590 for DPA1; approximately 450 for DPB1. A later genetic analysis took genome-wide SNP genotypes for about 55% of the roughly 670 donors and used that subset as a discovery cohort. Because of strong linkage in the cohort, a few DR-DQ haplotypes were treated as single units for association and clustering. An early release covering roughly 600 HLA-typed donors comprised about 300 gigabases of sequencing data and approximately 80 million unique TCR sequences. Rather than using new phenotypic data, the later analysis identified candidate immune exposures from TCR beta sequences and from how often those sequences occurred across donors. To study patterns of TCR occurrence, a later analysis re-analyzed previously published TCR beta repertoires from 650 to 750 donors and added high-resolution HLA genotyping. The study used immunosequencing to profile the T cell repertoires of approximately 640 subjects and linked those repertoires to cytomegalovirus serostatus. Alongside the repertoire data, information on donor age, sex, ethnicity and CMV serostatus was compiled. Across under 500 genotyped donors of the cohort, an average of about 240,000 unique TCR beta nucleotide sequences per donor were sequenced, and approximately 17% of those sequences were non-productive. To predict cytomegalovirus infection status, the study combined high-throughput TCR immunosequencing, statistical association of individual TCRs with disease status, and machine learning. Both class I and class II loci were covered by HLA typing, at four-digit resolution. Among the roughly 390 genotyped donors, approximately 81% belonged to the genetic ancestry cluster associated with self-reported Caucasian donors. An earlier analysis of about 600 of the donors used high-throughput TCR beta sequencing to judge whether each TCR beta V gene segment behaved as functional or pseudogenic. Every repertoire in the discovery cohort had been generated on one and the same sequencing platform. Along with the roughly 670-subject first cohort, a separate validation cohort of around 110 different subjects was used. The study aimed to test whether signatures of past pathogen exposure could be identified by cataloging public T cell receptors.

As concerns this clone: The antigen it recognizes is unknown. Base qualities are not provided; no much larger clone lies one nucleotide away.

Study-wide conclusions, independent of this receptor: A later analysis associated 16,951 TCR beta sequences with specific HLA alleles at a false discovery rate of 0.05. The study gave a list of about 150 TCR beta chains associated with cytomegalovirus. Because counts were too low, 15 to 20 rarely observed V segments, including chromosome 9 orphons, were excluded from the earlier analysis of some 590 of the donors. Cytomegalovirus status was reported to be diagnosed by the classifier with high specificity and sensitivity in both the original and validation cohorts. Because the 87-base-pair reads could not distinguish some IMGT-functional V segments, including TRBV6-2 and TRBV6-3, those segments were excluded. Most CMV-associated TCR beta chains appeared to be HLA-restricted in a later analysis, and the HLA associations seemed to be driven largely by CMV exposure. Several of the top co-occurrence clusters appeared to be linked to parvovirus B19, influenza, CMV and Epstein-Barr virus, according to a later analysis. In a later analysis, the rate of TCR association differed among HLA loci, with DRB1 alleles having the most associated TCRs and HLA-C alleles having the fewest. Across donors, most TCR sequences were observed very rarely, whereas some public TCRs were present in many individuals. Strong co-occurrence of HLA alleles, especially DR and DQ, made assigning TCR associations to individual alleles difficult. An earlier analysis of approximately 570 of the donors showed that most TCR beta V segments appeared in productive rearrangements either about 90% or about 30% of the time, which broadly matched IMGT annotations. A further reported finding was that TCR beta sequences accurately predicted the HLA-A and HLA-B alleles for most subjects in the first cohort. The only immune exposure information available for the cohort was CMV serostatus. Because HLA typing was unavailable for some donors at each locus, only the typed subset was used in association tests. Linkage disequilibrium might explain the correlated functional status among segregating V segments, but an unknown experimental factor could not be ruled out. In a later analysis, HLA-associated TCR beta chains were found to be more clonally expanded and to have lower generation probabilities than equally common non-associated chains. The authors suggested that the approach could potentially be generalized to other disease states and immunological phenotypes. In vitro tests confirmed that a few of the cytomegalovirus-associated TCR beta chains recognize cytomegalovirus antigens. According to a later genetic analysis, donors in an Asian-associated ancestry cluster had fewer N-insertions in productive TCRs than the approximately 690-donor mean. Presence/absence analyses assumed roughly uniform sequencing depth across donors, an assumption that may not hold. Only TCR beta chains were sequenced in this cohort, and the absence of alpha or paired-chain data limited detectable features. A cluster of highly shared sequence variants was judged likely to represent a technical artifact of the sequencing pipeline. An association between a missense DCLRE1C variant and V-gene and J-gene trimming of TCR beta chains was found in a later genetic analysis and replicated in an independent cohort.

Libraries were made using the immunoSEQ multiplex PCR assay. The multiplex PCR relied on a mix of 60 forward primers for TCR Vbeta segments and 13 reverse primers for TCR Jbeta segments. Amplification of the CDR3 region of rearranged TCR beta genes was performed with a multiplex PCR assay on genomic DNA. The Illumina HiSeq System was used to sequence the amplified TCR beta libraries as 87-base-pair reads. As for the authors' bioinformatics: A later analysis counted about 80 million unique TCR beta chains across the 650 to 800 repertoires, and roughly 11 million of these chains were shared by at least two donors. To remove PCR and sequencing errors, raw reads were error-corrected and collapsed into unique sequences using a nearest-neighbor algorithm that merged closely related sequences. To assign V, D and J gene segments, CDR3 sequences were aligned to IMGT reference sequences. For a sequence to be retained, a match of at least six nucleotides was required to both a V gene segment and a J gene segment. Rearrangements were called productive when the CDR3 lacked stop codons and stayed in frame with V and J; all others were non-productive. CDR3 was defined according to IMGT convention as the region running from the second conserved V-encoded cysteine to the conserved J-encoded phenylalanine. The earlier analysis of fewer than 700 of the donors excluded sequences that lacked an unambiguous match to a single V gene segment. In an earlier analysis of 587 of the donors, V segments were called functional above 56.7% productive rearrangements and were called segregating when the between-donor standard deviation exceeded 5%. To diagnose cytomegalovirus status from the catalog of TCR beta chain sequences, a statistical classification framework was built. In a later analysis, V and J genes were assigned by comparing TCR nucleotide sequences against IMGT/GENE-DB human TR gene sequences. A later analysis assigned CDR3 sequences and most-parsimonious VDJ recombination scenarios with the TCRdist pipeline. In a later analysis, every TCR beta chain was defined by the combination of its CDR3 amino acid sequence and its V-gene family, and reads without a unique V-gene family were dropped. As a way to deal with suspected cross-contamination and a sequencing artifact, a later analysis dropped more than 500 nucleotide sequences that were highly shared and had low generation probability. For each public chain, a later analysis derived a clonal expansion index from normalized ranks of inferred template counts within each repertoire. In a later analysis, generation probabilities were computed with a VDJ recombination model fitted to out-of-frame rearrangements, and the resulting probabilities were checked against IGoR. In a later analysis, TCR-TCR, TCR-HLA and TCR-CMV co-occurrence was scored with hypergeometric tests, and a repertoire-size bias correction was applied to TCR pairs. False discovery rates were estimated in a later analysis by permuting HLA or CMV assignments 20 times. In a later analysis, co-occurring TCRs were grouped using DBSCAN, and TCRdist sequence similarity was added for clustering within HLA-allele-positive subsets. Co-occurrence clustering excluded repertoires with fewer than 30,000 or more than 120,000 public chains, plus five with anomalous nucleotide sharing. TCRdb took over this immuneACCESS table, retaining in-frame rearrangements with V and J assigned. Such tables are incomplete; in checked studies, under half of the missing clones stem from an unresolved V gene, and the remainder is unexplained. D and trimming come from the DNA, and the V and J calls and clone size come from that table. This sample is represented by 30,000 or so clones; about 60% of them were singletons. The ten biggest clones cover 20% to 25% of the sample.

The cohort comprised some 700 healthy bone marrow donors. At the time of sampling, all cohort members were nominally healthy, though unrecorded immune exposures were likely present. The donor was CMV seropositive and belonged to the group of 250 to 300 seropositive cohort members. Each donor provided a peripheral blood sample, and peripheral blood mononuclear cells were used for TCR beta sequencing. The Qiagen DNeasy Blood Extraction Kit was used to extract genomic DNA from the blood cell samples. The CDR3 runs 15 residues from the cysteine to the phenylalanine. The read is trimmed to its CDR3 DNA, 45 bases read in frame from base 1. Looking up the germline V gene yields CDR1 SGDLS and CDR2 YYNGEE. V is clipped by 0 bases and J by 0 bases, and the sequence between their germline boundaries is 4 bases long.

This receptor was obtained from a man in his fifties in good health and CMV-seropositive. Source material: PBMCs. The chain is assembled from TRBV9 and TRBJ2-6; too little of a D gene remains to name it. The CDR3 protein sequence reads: CASSVAGSGANVLTF. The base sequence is TGTGCCAGCAGCGTAGCCGGCTCTGGGGCCAACGTCCTGACTTTC.